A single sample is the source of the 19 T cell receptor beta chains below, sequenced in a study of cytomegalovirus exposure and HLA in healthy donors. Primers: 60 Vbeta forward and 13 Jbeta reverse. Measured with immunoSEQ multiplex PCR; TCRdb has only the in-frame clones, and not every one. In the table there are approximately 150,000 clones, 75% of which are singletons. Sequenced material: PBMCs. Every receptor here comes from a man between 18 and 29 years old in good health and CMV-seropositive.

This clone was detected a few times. CDR3 nucleotide sequence: TGTGCCAGCAGCGTAGAGGGGGCAGCTACCAGAGCTTTCTTT. It specifies CASSVEGAATRAFF. The J gene is TRBJ1-1, the V gene TRBV9; 7 positions agree with TRBD1. V trimming: 0 bases; J trimming: 10 bases; junction bases outside the gene matches: 9. Germline-derived CDR1 and CDR2 are SGDLS and YYNGEE. This CDR3 is built from 14 residues. The variable domain in full, with the rest retrieved from reference TRBV9 and TRBJ1-1, is DSGVTQTPKHLITATGQRVTLRCSPRSGDLSVYWYQQSLDQGLQFLIQYYNGEERAKGNILERFSAQQFPDLHSELNLSSLELGDSALYFCASSVEGAATRAFFGQGTRLTVV.

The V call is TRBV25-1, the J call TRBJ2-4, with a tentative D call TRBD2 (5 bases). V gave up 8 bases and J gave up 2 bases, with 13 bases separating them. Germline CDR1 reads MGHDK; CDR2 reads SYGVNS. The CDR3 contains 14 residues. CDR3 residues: CASVTGITKNIQYF. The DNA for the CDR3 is TGTGCCAGCGTTACGGGGATCACCAAAAACATTCAGTACTTC.

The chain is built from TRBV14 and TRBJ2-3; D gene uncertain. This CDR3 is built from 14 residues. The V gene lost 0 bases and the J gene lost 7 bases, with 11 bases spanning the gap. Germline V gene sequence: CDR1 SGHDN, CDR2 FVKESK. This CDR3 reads CASSQEWRAHTQYF. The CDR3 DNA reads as TGTGCCAGCAGCCAAGAATGGCGAGCGCATACGCAGTATTTT.

The CDR3 spells CASGGQLNTEAFF. CDR3 sequence (DNA): TGTGCCAGCGGGGGACAATTGAACACTGAAGCTTTCTTT. The chain employs TRBV27 and TRBJ1-1, with a weak D call TRBD1 (6 bases). The germline V and J ends were trimmed by 8 bases and 0 bases, with 10 bases remaining between them. CDR1 MNHEY and CDR2 SMNVEV come from the germline V gene (reference sequence). The CDR3 spans 13 residues.

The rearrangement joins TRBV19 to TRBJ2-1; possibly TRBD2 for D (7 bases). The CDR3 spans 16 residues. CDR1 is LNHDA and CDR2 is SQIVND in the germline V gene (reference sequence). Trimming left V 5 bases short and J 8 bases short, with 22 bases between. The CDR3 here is CASSEGGWNPRYEQFF. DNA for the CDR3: TGTGCCAGTAGTGAGGGGGGGTGGAATCCCAGGTATGAGCAGTTCTTC.

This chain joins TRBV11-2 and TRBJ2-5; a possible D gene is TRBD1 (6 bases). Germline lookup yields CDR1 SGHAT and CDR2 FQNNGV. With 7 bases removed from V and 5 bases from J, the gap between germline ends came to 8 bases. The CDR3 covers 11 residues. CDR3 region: CASNRGETQYF. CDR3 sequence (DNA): TGTGCCAGCAATAGGGGGGAGACCCAGTACTTC.

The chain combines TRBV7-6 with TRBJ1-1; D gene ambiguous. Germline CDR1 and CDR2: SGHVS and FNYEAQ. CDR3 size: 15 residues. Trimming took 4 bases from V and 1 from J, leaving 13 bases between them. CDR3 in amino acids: CASSSSHRRNTEAFF. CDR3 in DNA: TGTGCCAGCAGCTCTAGCCACAGACGGAACACTGAAGCTTTCTTT.

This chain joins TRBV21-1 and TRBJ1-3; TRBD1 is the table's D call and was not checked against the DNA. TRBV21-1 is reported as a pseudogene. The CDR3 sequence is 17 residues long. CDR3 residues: CASSLEARGTSGNTIYF. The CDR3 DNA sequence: TGTGCCAGCAGCTTAGAAGCCAGGGGGACCTCTGGAAACACCATATATTTT.

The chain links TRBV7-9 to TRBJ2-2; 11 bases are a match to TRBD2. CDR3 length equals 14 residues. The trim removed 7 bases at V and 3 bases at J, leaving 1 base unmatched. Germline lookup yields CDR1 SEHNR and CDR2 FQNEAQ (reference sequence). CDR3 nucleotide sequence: TGTGCCAGCATAGCGGGAGGGTACACCGGGGAGCTGTTTTTT. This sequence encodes CASIAGGYTGELFF.

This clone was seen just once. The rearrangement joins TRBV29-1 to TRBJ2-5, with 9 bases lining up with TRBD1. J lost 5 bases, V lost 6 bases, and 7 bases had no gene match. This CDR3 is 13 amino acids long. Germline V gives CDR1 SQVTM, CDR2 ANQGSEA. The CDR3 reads CSVAGQGMETQYF. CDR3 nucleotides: TGCAGCGTGGCCGGACAGGGGATGGAGACCCAGTACTTC.

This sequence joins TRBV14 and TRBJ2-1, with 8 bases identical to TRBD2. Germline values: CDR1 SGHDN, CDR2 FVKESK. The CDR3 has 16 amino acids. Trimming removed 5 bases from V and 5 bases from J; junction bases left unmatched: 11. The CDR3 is CASSGSAGGNHNEQFF. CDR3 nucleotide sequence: TGTGCCAGCAGCGGGAGTGCGGGAGGTAATCACAATGAGCAGTTCTTC.

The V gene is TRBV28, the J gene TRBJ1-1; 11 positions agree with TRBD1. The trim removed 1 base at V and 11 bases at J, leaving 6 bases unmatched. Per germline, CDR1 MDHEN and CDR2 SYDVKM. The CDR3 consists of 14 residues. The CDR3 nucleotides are TGTGCCAGCAGTTTATTGGGACAGGGGGGATATGCTTTCTTT. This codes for CASSLLGQGGYAFF.

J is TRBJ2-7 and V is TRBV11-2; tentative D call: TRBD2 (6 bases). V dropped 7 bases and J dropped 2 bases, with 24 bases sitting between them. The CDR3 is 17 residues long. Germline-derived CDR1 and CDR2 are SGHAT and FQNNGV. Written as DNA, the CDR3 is TGTGCCAGCACCCCACCTTACGGAGGGGATAGGGCCTACGAGCAGTACTTC. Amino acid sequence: CASTPPYGGDRAYEQYF.

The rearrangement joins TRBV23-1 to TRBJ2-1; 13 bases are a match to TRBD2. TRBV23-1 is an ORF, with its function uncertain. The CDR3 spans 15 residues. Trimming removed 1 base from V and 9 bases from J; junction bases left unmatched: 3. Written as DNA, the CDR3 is TGCGCCAGCAGTCAATATTGGACTAGCGGGGGTGAGCAGTTCTTC. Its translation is CASSQYWTSGGEQFF.

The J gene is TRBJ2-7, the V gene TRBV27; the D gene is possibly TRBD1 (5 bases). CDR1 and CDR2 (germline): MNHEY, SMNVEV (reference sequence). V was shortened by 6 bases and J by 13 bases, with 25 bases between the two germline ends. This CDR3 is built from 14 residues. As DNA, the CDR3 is TGTGCCAGCAGCCGAAATCGTCCCAGGGCCTACACCTACTTC. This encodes CASSRNRPRAYTYF.

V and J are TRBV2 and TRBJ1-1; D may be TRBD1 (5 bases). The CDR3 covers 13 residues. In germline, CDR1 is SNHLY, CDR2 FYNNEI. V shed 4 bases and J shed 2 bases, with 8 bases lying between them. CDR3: CASSVRVNTEAFF. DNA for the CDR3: TGTGCCAGCAGTGTCAGGGTCAACACTGAAGCTTTCTTT.

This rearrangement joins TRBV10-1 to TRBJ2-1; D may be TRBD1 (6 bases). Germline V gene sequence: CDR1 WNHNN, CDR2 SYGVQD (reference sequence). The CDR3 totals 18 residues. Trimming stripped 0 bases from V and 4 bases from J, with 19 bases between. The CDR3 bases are TGCGCCAGCAGTGAGTCGATGTCCGCCAAGGGGGTGTACAATGAGCAGTTCTTC. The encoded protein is CASSESMSAKGVYNEQFF.

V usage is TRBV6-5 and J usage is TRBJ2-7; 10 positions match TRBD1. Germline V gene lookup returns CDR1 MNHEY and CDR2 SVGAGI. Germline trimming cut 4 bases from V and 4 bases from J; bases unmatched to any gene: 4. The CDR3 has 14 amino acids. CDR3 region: CASSFGTGVYEQYF. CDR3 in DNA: TGTGCCAGCAGTTTTGGGACAGGGGTATACGAGCAGTACTTC.

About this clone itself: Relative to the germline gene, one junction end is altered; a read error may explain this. CDR3 DNA: TGTTCCAGCAGCAATCCTCATCAACGGACAGGGACCATGAACACTGAAGCTTTCTTT. It codes for CSSSNPHQRTGTMNTEAFF. The chain is built from TRBV7-9 and TRBJ1-1, with 8 bases lining up with TRBD1. This CDR3 has 19 residues. Per germline, CDR1 SEHNR and CDR2 FQNEAQ (reference sequence).